This is a list of T cell receptor beta chains from one sample in a study of Ad26.COV2.S vaccination and SARS-CoV-2 variants. Here immunoSEQ multiplex PCR was the method, and the copy in TCRdb shows in-frame clones only, minus some. The sample shows some 340,000 clones, over 80% of them seen only once. Source: peripheral blood, taken in a trial of Ad26.COV2.S vaccine versus placebo. The receptor set was obtained from a person aged 18-65 years who received the Ad26.COV2.S COVID-19 vaccine or a placebo. CDR3s include the opening cysteine and the closing phenylalanine or tryptophan. A D gene is named only where the DNA matches it firmly. Size tells how often a clone was seen (once, few, many) or the class of an expanded clone, and some rows leave it out.

CDR3nt	CDR3aa	abundance	v_gene	j_gene	d_gene
TGTGCCATCAAGGGGTCTAGCGCGTCCACAGATACGCAGTATTTT	CAIKGSSASTDTQYF	.	TRBV10-3	TRBJ2-3	.
TGTGCCAGCAGCGTACTCGGGGGGACGAACACCGGGGAGCTGTTTTTT	CASSVLGGTNTGELFF	.	TRBV9	TRBJ2-2	TRBD2
TGCGCCAGCAGCTTGGAAGGGGGGCATCAGCCCCAGCATTTT	CASSLEGGHQPQHF	.	TRBV5-1	TRBJ1-5	.
TGCAGTGCTAGTACTGGGGCCAACGTCCTGACTTTC	CSASTGANVLTF	.	TRBV20-1	TRBJ2-6	.
TGTGCCAGCAGCCCTTTAATACAGGGTAGAAGAAGCGGCTACACCTTC	CASSPLIQGRRSGYTF	.	TRBV7-8	TRBJ1-2	.
TGTGCCAGCAGTTTATCCCCAGGGAAAAACATTCAGTACTTC	CASSLSPGKNIQYF	.	TRBV28	TRBJ2-4	.
TGTGCCAGCAGCCCCGGGACGGGGGGTCGGTACGAGCAGTACTTC	CASSPGTGGRYEQYF	once	TRBV7-3	TRBJ2-7	TRBD2
TGCAGCGTTCGGAGGGGCGATAATGAAAAACTGTTTTTT	CSVRRGDNEKLFF	.	TRBV29-1	TRBJ1-4	.
TGTGCCAGCAGCAGTACACCTAATGAAAAACTGTTTTTT	CASSSTPNEKLFF	.	TRBV5-6	TRBJ1-4	.
TGCGCCAGCGGATCGGGGGGGCCCGCCTACGAGCAGTACTTC	CASGSGGPAYEQYF	.	TRBV5-1	TRBJ2-7	TRBD2
TGCGCCAGCAGCTTGGAGGGGCAGCCCGGGGAGCTGTTTTTT	CASSLEGQPGELFF	.	TRBV5-1	TRBJ2-2	.
TGTGCCAGCAGCTGGCCTGGAGGGGCTCAAGCTTTCTTT	CASSWPGGAQAFF	.	TRBV7-9	TRBJ1-1	.
TGTGCCAGCAGTCAGGGGACTGGAAACACCATATATTTT	CASSQGTGNTIYF	.	TRBV28	TRBJ1-3	.
TGTGCCAGCAGCTTAGCGCGTGGACGCACAGATACGCAGTATTTT	CASSLARGRTDTQYF	.	TRBV7-2	TRBJ2-3	.
TGCGCCAGCAGCTTGGGGTCGGTCGACACTGAAGCTTTCTTT	CASSLGSVDTEAFF	.	TRBV5-1	TRBJ1-1	.
TGTGCCAGCAGCTTAAGATCAATACCGTACCAAGAGACCCAGTACTTC	CASSLRSIPYQETQYF	.	TRBV7-9	TRBJ2-5	.
TGTGCCAGCAGCCAAAGGGGGGAAGGAAACACCATATATTTT	CASSQRGEGNTIYF	few	TRBV3-1/TRBV3-2	TRBJ1-3	.
TGTGCCAGCACTAGAGCACGGACAGCCTTCTACGAGCAGTACTTC	CASTRARTAFYEQYF	.	TRBV6-5	TRBJ2-7	.